These 10 T cell receptor beta chains share one sample of origin, sequenced in a study of OX40 agonist ivuxolimab in advanced cancers. The assay was immunoSEQ multiplex PCR, and TCRdb's table has in-frame clones only and misses some. The table includes approximately 74,000 clones, roughly 90% detected once. Sequenced material: CD4+ or CD8+ T cells sorted from blood, taken in a trial of the OX40 agonist ivuxolimab. The receptors come from an adult with an advanced solid tumor such as melanoma, head and neck, liver or kidney cancer.

The J gene is TRBJ1-3, the V gene TRBV5-8; the D is unclear. This CDR3 region has 13 residues. Germline loops: CDR1 SGHTS, CDR2 YDEGEE. V dropped 3 bases and J dropped 2 bases, with 6 bases sitting between them. For the CDR3, the DNA is TGTGCCAGCAGCTCGGGCGCTGGAAACACCATATATTTT. This codes for CASSSGAGNTIYF. The full variable domain, its missing parts supplied by reference TRBV5-8 and TRBJ1-3, is EAGVTQSPTHLIKTRGQQATLRCSPISGHTSVYWYQQALGLGLQFLLWYDEGEERNRGNFPPRFSGRQFPNYSSELNVNALELEDSALYLCASSSGAGNTIYFGEGSWLTVV.

This chain connects TRBV30 to TRBJ2-7; 7 bases are a match to TRBD1. V lost 8 bases, J lost 5 bases, and 9 bases stayed unmatched. CDR3 length equals 12 residues. The germline V gene encodes CDR1 GTSNPN and CDR2 SVGIG (reference sequence). The DNA for the CDR3 is TGTGCCGGGAACGACAGGGTCAACGAGCAGTACTTC. This gives the protein CAGNDRVNEQYF.

DNA of the CDR3: TGCGCCAGCAGCCAAGAAAAGGGGTGGGACACTGAAGCTTTCTTT. Residues: CASSQEKGWDTEAFF. This chain uses TRBV4-3 with TRBJ1-1, with D possibly matching TRBD1 (5 bases). Per germline, CDR1 LGHNA and CDR2 YSLEER. This CDR3 region has 15 residues. Trimming pared 0 bases from V and 3 bases from J, leaving 11 bases between.

A single count supports this clone. Likely a read error: the CDR3 ends without its conserved phenylalanine or tryptophan. The limits of the CDR3 on the DNA are not certain, so only TCRdb's listed CDR3 is given. The chain combines TRBV11-2 with TRBJ2-7; the DNA was not compared with TRBD2, the D call given in the table. Germline V CDR1 and CDR2: SGHAT, FQNNGV. The CDR3 length is 13 residues, termini included. This CDR3 is CASSPTGGTPSLD.

The V and J genes are TRBV4-3 and TRBJ1-6; D remains unclear. Germline CDR1 is LGHNA and CDR2 is YSLEER. Trimming took off 4 bases at V and 0 bases at J, with 16 bases between the two ends. The CDR3 has 18 amino acids. The CDR3 region has the DNA TGCGCCAGCAGCCTTCTACAGCTGCCCAGCTCCTATAATTCACCCCTCCACTTT. Amino acid sequence: CASSLLQLPSSYNSPLHF.

The chain employs TRBV6-1 and TRBJ2-2, with 9 bases lining up with TRBD2. V dropped 8 bases and J dropped 2; count of bases not matched to a gene: 3. The CDR3 contains 14 residues. Germline CDR1 MNHNS, CDR2 SASEGT. As DNA, the CDR3 is TGTGCCAGCGGGGGACTAGCTAACACCGGGGAGCTGTTTTTT. Its translation is CASGGLANTGELFF.

The chain couples TRBV19 to TRBJ1-1; D remains ambiguous. Germline V CDR1 and CDR2: LNHDA, SQIVND (reference sequence). Trimming cost V 7 bases and J 0 bases, with 9 bases left between them. The CDR3 is 13 residues long. The CDR3 DNA reads TGTGCCAGTATGAGGAATATGAACACTGAAGCTTTCTTT. Protein: CASMRNMNTEAFF.

The chain employs TRBV7-2 and TRBJ2-1; 9 bases map to TRBD2. Losses at the gene ends were 2 bases for V and 4 bases for J; bases not matched to a gene: 0. CDR1 is SGHTA, CDR2 FQGNSA, per germline. The CDR3 spans 14 residues. The CDR3 nucleotides are TGTGCCAGCAGCTTACTAGCGGGGTACAATGAGCAGTTCTTC. Translation gives CASSLLAGYNEQFF. The full variable domain, in which reference TRBV7-2 and TRBJ2-1 provide the parts outside the CDR3, is GAGVSQSPSNKVTEKGKDVELRCDPISGHTALYWYRQSLGQGLEFLIYFQGNSAPDKSGLPSDRFSAERTGGSVSTLTIQRTQQEDSAVYLCASSLLAGYNEQFFGPGTRLTVL.

The V and J genes are TRBV7-9 and TRBJ2-5; the match to TRBD2 covers 12 bases. The CDR3 covers 14 residues. J was trimmed by 6 bases and V by 7 bases; bases with no gene match: 6. Germline V gene sequence: CDR1 SEHNR, CDR2 FQNEAQ (reference sequence). CDR3 bases: TGTGCCAGCAAGCTAGCGGGAGGGCCGCAGACCCAGTACTTC. This sequence encodes CASKLAGGPQTQYF.

There are a few counts of this clone. The chain couples TRBV27 to TRBJ2-3; D possibly corresponds to TRBD1 (6 bases). The germline V gene has CDR1 MNHEY and CDR2 SMNVEV (reference sequence). V was shortened by 6 bases and J by 4 bases, with 17 bases between the two germline ends. The CDR3 covers 15 residues. The CDR3 DNA reads TGTGCCAGCAGCTCCTCAACGTGGGGGCCAGATACGCAGTATTTT. It specifies CASSSSTWGPDTQYF.